This section outlines one T cell receptor (beta chain) sequence together with its context. Its antigen is undetermined. This entry is derived from a study of cytomegalovirus exposure and HLA in healthy donors. Whole-study context: Genetic ancestry analysis placed approximately 78% of the approximately 390 donors that were genotyped in the Caucasian-associated cluster.

Primers included in the PCR were 60 Vbeta and 13 Jbeta primers. Sequencing was performed with immunoSEQ multiplex PCR; in TCRdb, only in-frame clones are kept and a portion is missing. The table lists about 130,000 clones, approximately 8.8% of them singletons. Study-level results: Some TCR beta chains (more than 150 of them) were listed as cytomegalovirus-associated.

CDR1 is SGHNT and CDR2 is YYREEE in the germline V gene (reference sequence). The CDR3 runs to 14 residues. V gave up 2 bases and J gave up 0 bases; unmatched junction bases: 2. The chain combines TRBV5-4 with TRBJ2-7; 7 bases are a match to TRBD2. The source material was PBMCs. The receptor's source is a man in his forties or fifties in good health and CMV-seronegative. The CDR3 nucleotides read TGTGCCAGCAGCTTACTAGCGAACTCCTACGAGCAGTACTTC. Translating gives CASSLLANSYEQYF.